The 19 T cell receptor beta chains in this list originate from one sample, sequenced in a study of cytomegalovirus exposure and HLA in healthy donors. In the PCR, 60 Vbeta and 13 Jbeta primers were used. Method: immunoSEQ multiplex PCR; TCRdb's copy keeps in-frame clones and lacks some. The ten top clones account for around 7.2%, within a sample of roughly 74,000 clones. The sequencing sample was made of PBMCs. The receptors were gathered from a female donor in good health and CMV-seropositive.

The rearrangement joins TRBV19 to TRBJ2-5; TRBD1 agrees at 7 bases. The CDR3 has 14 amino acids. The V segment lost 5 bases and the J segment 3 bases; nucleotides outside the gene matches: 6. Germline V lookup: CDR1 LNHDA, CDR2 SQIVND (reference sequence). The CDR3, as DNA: TGTGCCAGTAGTGGACAGGTCCGGGAAGAGACCCAGTACTTC. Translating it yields CASSGQVREETQYF.

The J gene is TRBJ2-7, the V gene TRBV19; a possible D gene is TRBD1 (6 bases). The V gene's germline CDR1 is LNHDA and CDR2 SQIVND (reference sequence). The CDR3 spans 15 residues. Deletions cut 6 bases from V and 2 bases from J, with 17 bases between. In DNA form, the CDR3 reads TGTGCCAGTAGGAGAAGTGGACAGAGAGCCTACGAGCAGTACTTC. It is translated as CASRRSGQRAYEQYF.

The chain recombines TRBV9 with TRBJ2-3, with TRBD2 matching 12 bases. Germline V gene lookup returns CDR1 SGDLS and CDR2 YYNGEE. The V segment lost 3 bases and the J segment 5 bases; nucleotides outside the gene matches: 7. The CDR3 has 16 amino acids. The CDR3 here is CASSGGTSGLIDTQYF. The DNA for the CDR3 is TGTGCCAGCAGCGGAGGGACTAGCGGGCTTATAGATACGCAGTATTTT.

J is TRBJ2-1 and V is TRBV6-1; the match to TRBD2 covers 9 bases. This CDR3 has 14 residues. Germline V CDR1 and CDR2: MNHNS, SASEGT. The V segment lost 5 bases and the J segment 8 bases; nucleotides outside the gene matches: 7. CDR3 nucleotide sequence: TGTGCCAGCAGTTTCGGACTAGCGAGGGATGAGCAGTTCTTC. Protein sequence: CASSFGLARDEQFF.

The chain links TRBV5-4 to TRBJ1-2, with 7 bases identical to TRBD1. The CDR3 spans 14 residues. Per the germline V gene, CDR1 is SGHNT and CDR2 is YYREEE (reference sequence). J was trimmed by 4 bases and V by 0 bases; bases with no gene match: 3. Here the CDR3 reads CASSLDQGGYGYTF. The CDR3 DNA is TGTGCCAGCAGCTTGGATCAGGGGGGCTATGGCTACACCTTC.

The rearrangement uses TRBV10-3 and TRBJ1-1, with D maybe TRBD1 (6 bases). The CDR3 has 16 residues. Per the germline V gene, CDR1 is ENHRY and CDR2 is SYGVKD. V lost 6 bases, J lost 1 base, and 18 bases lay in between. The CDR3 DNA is TGTGCCATCAGGAATACAGCACAGGGTGCGAACACTGAAGCTTTCTTT. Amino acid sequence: CAIRNTAQGANTEAFF.

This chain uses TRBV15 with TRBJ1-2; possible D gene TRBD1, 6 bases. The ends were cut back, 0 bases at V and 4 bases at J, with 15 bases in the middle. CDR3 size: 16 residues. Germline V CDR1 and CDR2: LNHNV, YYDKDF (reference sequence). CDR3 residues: CATSRDRGGPVYGYTF. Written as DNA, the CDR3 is TGTGCCACCAGCAGAGATAGGGGGGGGCCGGTCTATGGCTACACCTTC.

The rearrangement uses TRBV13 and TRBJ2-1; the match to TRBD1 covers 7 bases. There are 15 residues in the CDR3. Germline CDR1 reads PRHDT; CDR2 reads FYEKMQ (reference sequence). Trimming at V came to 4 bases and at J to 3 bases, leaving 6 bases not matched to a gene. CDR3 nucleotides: TGTGCCAGCAGCTCTGGCAGGGGGTACTACAATGAGCAGTTCTTC. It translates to CASSSGRGYYNEQFF.

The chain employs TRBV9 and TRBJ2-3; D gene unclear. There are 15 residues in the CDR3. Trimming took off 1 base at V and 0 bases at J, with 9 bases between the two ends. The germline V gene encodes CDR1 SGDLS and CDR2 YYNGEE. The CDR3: CASSVSTPSTDTQYF. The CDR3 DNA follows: TGTGCCAGCAGCGTATCGACTCCAAGCACAGATACGCAGTATTTT. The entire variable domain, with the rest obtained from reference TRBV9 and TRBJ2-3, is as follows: DSGVTQTPKHLITATGQRVTLRCSPRSGDLSVYWYQQSLDQGLQFLIQYYNGEERAKGNILERFSAQQFPDLHSELNLSSLELGDSALYFCASSVSTPSTDTQYFGPGTRLTVL.

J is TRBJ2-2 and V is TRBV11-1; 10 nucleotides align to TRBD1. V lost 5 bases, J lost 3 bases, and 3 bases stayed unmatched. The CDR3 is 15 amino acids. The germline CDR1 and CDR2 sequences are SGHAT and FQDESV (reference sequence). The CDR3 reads CASSIGQGDTGELFF. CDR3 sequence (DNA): TGTGCCAGCAGCATTGGACAGGGGGACACCGGGGAGCTGTTTTTT. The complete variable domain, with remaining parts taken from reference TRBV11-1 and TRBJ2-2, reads EAEVAQSPRYKITEKSQAVAFWCDPISGHATLYWYRQILGQGPELLVQFQDESVVDDSQLPKDRFSAERLKGVDSTLKIQPAELGDSAMYLCASSIGQGDTGELFFGEGSRLTVL.

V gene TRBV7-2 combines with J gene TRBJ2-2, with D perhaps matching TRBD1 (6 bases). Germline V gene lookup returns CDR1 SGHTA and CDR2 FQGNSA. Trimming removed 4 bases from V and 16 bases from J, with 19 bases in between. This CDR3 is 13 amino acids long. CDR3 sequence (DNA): TGTGCCAGCAGCTGGGACACACTGATGGGACAGTTTTTT. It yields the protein CASSWDTLMGQFF. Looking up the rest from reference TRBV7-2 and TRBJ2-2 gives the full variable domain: GAGVSQSPSNKVTEKGKDVELRCDPISGHTALYWYRQSLGQGLEFLIYFQGNSAPDKSGLPSDRFSAERTGGSVSTLTIQRTQQEDSAVYLCASSWDTLMGQFFGEGSRLTVL.

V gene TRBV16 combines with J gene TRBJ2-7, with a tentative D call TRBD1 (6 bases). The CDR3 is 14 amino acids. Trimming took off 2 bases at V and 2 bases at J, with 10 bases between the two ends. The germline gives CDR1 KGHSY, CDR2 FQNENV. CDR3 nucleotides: TGTGCCAGCAGCCAAGGGGGCCCGACCTACGAGCAGTACTTC. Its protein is CASSQGGPTYEQYF.

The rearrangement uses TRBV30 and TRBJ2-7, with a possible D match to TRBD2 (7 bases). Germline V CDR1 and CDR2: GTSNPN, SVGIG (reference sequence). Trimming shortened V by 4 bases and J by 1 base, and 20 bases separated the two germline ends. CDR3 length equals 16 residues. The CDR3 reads CAWIPDGGGPSYEQYF. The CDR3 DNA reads TGTGCCTGGATTCCCGATGGGGGGGGCCCATCCTACGAGCAGTACTTC. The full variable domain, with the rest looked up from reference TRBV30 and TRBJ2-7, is SQTIHQWPATLVQPVGSPLSLECTVEGTSNPNLYWYRQAAGRGLQLLFYSVGIGQISSEVPQNLSASRPQDRQFILSSKKLLLSDSGFYLCAWIPDGGGPSYEQYFGPGTRLTVT.

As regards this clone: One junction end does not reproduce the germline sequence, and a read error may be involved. CDR3 nucleotide sequence: TGCGCCAGCAGTGAAGGAATTGGAACAGGGAGTAACAATCAGCCCCAGCATTTT. Translating gives CASSEGIGTGSNNQPQHF. The chain couples TRBV2 to TRBJ1-5, with a tentative D call TRBD1 (6 bases). The germline V gene has CDR1 SNHLY and CDR2 FYNNEI. The CDR3 sequence is 18 residues long.

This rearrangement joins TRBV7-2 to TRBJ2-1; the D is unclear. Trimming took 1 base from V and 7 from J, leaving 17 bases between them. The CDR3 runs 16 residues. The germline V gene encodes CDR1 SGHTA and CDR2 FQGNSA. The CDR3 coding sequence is TGTGCCAGCAGCTTAGTACGTTTTCCTATCTGGAATGAGCAGTTCTTC. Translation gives CASSLVRFPIWNEQFF.

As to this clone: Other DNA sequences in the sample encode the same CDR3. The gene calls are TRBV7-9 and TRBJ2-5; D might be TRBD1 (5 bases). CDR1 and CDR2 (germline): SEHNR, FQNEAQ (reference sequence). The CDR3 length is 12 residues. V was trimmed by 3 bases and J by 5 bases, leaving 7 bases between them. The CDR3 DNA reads TGTGCCAGCAGCTTCAAGGGGGAGACCCAGTACTTC. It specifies CASSFKGETQYF.

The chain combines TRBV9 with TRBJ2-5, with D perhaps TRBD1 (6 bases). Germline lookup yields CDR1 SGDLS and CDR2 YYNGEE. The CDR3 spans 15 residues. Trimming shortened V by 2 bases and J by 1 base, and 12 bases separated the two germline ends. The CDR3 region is CASSVRGRIQETQYF. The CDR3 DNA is TGTGCCAGCAGCGTCAGGGGCCGTATCCAAGAGACCCAGTACTTC.

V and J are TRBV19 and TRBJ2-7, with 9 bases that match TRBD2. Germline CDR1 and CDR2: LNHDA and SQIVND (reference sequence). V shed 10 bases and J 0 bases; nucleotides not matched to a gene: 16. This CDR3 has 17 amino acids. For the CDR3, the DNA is TGTGCCACTAGGGCCCGCCTCAGCGGGAGGTACTCCTACGAGCAGTACTTC. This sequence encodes CATRARLSGRYSYEQYF.

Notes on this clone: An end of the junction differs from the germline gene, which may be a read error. For the CDR3, the DNA is TGTGCTAGCAGCTTAGAGTTGGAGGCGGGGGGCAACGAGCAGTACTTC. Residues: CASSLELEAGGNEQYF. The chain combines TRBV7-7 with TRBJ2-7, with 8 bases aligning to TRBD2. The CDR3 totals 16 residues. The germline V gene encodes CDR1 SSHAT and CDR2 FNYEAQ (reference sequence).